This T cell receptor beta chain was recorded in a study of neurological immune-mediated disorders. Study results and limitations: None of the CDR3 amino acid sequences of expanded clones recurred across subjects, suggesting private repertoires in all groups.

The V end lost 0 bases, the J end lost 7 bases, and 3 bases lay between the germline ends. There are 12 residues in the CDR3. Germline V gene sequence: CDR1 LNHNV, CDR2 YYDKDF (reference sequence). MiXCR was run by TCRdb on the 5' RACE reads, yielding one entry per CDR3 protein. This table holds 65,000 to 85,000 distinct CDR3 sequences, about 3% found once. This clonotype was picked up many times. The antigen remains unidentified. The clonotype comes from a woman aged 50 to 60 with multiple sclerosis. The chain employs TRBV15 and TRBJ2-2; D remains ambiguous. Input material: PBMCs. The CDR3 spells CATSRDVGELFF. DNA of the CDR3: TGTGCCACCAGCAGAGATGTCGGGGAGCTGTTTTTT. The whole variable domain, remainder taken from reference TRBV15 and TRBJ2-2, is DAMVIQNPRYQVTQFGKPVTLSCSQTLNHNVMYWYQQKSSQAPKLLFHYYDKDFNNEADTPDNFQSRRPNTSFCFLDIRSPGLGDTAMYLCATSRDVGELFFGEGSRLTVL.